Presented here are 8 T cell receptor beta chains from one specimen sequenced in a study of CD8 T cells in Susac syndrome. Reverse transcription of roughly 0.5 to 1 ug RNA was carried out with random hexamers. MiXCR was run by TCRdb on the immunoSEQ multiplex PCR reads, yielding one entry per CDR3 protein. The repertoire holds about 19,000 distinct CDR3 sequences, with roughly 95% as singletons. The sample was CD8+ T cells from PBMCs. Receptors were obtained from a human donor in good health.

The V call is TRBV6-2 or TRBV6-3, the J call TRBJ2-5; D may be TRBD1 or TRBD2 (5 bases each). This CDR3 comprises 14 residues. V lost 2 bases and J lost 4, with 11 bases in between. Germline loops: CDR1 MNHEY, CDR2 SVGEGT. CDR3 nucleotides: TGTGCCAGCAGTTACGGGACGGGAATAGAGACCCAGTACTTC. Residues: CASSYGTGIETQYF.

The chain uses TRBV6-5 and TRBJ1-1; 11 bases map to TRBD1. Germline CDR1 reads MNHEY; CDR2 reads SVGAGI. The CDR3 runs to 15 residues. V gave up 0 bases and J gave up 4 bases; unmatched junction bases: 1. This CDR3 is CASSYSGQGATEAFF. The DNA of the CDR3 is TGTGCCAGCAGTTACTCTGGACAGGGGGCCACTGAAGCTTTCTTT.

The CDR3 bases are TGTGCCAGCAGCATTACCGGGACTGCCTACGAGCAGTACTTC. It encodes CASSITGTAYEQYF. V gene TRBV28 combines with J gene TRBJ2-7; a weak D match, TRBD2 (6 bases). Germline CDR1 and CDR2: MDHEN and SYDVKM. The CDR3 covers 14 residues. Trimming removed 6 bases from V and 2 bases from J, with 14 bases in between.

The chain joins TRBV6-5 to TRBJ2-2; D not certain. Trimming shortened V by 2 bases and J by 1 base, and 5 bases separated the two germline ends. Germline CDR1 reads MNHEY; CDR2 reads SVGAGI. There are 14 residues in the CDR3. CDR3 amino acids: CASSYGVNTGELFF. The CDR3 DNA reads as TGTGCCAGCAGTTACGGCGTGAACACCGGGGAGCTGTTTTTT.

The DNA of the CDR3 is TGTGCCAGCAGCTTCAAAGGGAGTGGGAACACTGAAGCTTTCTTT. Protein sequence: CASSFKGSGNTEAFF. J is TRBJ1-1 and V is TRBV7-9; no clear D gene. The length of the CDR3 is 15 residues. Germline-derived CDR1 and CDR2 are SEHNR and FQNEAQ (reference sequence). The ends were cut back, 3 bases at V and 1 base at J, with 12 bases in the middle.

This chain connects TRBV3-1 to TRBJ1-4; D is perhaps TRBD1 (5 bases). The CDR3 contains 15 residues. Between the trimmed V and J ends, which lost 1 base and 8 bases, there was a span of 14 bases. CDR1 is LGHDT, CDR2 YNNKEL, per germline (reference sequence). CDR3 sequence (DNA): TGTGCCAGCAGCCAAGTGGGGGGTGGAGAAGAAAAACTGTTTTTT. Encoded protein: CASSQVGGGEEKLFF.

The chain combines TRBV10-2 with TRBJ2-7, with 7 bases identical to TRBD2. J was trimmed by 1 base and V by 5 bases; bases with no gene match: 11. Germline V gene sequence: CDR1 WSHSY, CDR2 SAAADI. This CDR3 is 16 amino acids long. CDR3 loop: CASSPGLDVVSYEQYV. In DNA form, the CDR3 reads TGCGCCAGCAGTCCTGGACTAGATGTTGTTTCCTACGAGCAGTACGTC.

V gene TRBV19 combines with J gene TRBJ2-1; 14 bases map to TRBD2. With 5 bases clipped from V and 4 bases from J, the junction kept 7 bases outside the gene matches. Germline CDR1 and CDR2: LNHDA and SQIVND (reference sequence). The CDR3 totals 17 residues. CDR3 residues: CASSPRLAGGRYNEQFF. In DNA form, the CDR3 reads TGTGCCAGTAGTCCACGACTAGCGGGAGGGCGTTACAATGAGCAGTTCTTC.